These 3 T cell receptor beta chains were sequenced from one sample in a study of T cells after posttransplantation cyclophosphamide. This table comes from immunoSEQ multiplex PCR, and its TCRdb copy is limited to in-frame clones, with some not included. The sample holds around 47,000 clones, approximately 94% seen once. Sample: PBMCs. The receptors come from a woman aged 25 to 39 in good health and a related stem cell transplant donor.

J is TRBJ2-5 and V is TRBV19; 7 bases map to TRBD2. Germline CDR1 and CDR2: LNHDA and SQIVND (reference sequence). This CDR3 has 13 amino acids. J gave up 1 base and V 8 bases, and 4 bases lay outside the gene matches. The chain's CDR3 is CASSGGGQETQYF. In DNA, the CDR3 is TGTGCCAGTTCTGGGGGGGGCCAAGAGACCCAGTACTTC.

The chain couples TRBV5-6 to TRBJ2-7, with 7 bases fitting TRBD2. Germline lookup yields CDR1 SGHDT and CDR2 YYEEEE. The junction had 9 bases not matched to a gene; V was cut back by 3 bases and J by 3 bases. The CDR3 runs 15 residues. In DNA form, the CDR3 reads TGTGCCAGCAGCTCCCTGGGGGGGGGAAACTACGAGCAGTACTTC. Amino acids: CASSSLGGGNYEQYF. The variable domain in full, with the rest retrieved from reference TRBV5-6 and TRBJ2-7, is DAGVTQSPTHLIKTRGQQVTLRCSPKSGHDTVSWYQQALGQGPQFIFQYYEEEERQRGNFPDRFSGHQFPNYSSELNVNALLLGDSALYLCASSSLGGGNYEQYFGPGTRLTVT.

The rearrangement uses TRBV19 and TRBJ2-3; 9 nucleotides match TRBD2. The germline V gene has CDR1 LNHDA and CDR2 SQIVND (reference sequence). The junction had 7 bases not matched to a gene; V was cut back by 4 bases and J by 5 bases. The CDR3 covers 15 residues. DNA for the CDR3: TGTGCCAGTAGTAGCGGGGGGGCCTATATAGATACGCAGTATTTT. It is translated as CASSSGGAYIDTQYF.